A single sample is the source of the 4 T cell receptor beta chains below, sequenced in a study of shared clonotypes between healthy human individuals. The table came from immunoSEQ multiplex PCR; TCRdb's copy has only in-frame clones and leaves some out. The sample shows around 2,000,000 clones, 93% of them seen only once. Naive CD8 cells were CD45RO-negative, positively selected for CCR7, excluding terminally differentiated effector memory CD45RA+ cells. The sample taken for sequencing was naive CD8+ T cells from PBMCs. The receptors here all came from a man between 18 and 35 years old in good health. Some clones in this sample may be carry-over from other donors' samples.

The chain uses TRBV5-1 and TRBJ1-3, with 7 bases fitting TRBD1. V lost 1 base to trimming and J lost 3 bases; unmatched junction nucleotides: 10. Germline V gene sequence: CDR1 SGHRS, CDR2 YFSETQ. The CDR3 is made up of 17 amino acids. CDR3 DNA: TGCGCCAGCAGCTTGTTTATCCTGACAGGGTTTGGAAACACCATATATTTT. It is translated as CASSLFILTGFGNTIYF. The full variable domain, rest sourced from reference TRBV5-1 and TRBJ1-3, is KAGVTQTPRYLIKTRGQQVTLSCSPISGHRSVSWYQQTPGQGLQFLFEYFSETQRNKGNFPGRFSGRQFSNSRSEMNVSTLELGDSALYLCASSLFILTGFGNTIYFGEGSWLTVV.

The V and J genes are TRBV7-9 and TRBJ2-1, with D possibly being TRBD1 or TRBD2 (6 bases each). The CDR3 totals 17 residues. Germline values: CDR1 SEHNR, CDR2 FQNEAQ (reference sequence). V was clipped by 1 base and J by 7 bases, with 20 bases between them. The DNA of the CDR3 is TGTGCCAGCAGCTTAGGGGTCGAGGGGGGTGAATTGAATGAGCAGTTCTTC. Translating gives CASSLGVEGGELNEQFF.

CDR3 in amino acids: CASSFRAGSFNQPQHF. The CDR3 bases are TGTGCCAGCAGTTTTAGAGCAGGGTCCTTCAATCAGCCCCAGCATTTT. The V call is TRBV28, the J call TRBJ1-5; tentative D call: TRBD1 (5 bases). CDR1 and CDR2 from the germline V gene are MDHEN and SYDVKM. The length of the CDR3 is 16 residues. The ends were cut back, 3 bases at V and 3 bases at J, with 15 bases in the middle. Looking up the rest from reference TRBV28 and TRBJ1-5 gives the full variable domain: DVKVTQSSRYLVKRTGEKVFLECVQDMDHENMFWYRQDPGLGLRLIYFSYDVKMKEKGDIPEGYSVSREKKERFSLILESASTNQTSMYLCASSFRAGSFNQPQHFGDGTRLSIL.

The chain recombines TRBV27 with TRBJ2-1, with D maybe TRBD2 (5 bases). Germline lookup yields CDR1 MNHEY and CDR2 SMNVEV (reference sequence). The CDR3 spans 15 residues. V was trimmed by 3 bases and J by 6 bases, leaving 15 bases between them. CDR3 sequence reads: CASSLGVSWGNEQFF. The DNA of the CDR3 is TGTGCCAGCAGTTTGGGAGTCTCCTGGGGCAATGAGCAGTTCTTC.